This T cell receptor beta chain was identified during a study of T cells in Graves' hyperthyroidism and ophthalmopathy. This clonotype was seen a few times. Amplification of TCR beta CDR3 regions used RNA as the template. The primer set for the first-round RT-PCR of the TCR CDR3 was HTBI. TCRdb reprocessed the multiplex PCR reads with MiXCR, giving one entry per CDR3 protein. In the table there are more than 600,000 distinct CDR3 sequences, about 17% of which are singletons. The ends were cut back, 4 bases at V and 8 bases at J, with 14 bases in the middle. This CDR3 comprises 12 residues. Germline V gives CDR1 SQVTM, CDR2 ANQGSEA.

Sequencing was carried out using blood. This chain joins TRBV29-1 and TRBJ1-2; D ambiguous. The receptor's source is a man between 18 and 35 years old with Graves' hyperthyroidism. This CDR3 is CSVGSRSLGYTF. The CDR3 DNA is TGCAGCGTTGGTTCAAGGTCTCTCGGCTACACCTTC. Full variable domain (outside the CDR3, taken from reference TRBV29-1 and TRBJ1-2): SAVISQKPSRDICQRGTSLTIQCQVDSQVTMMFWYRQQPGQSLTLIATANQGSEATYESGFVIDKFPISRPNLTFSTLTVSNMSPEDSSIYLCSVGSRSLGYTFGSGTRLTVV.